This T cell receptor (beta chain) stems from a study of T cells in pancreatic ductal adenocarcinoma. Points from the study as a whole: Tumor samples had fewer productive templates and roughly 7.7-fold fewer unique clonotypes than blood.

A word on this clone: Its antigen is unknown.

Surgery without prior neoadjuvant therapy was the treatment of the selected pancreatic ductal adenocarcinoma patients. Trimming at V came to 2 bases and at J to 4 bases, leaving 4 bases not matched to a gene. Germline V lookup: CDR1 MNHNY, CDR2 SVGAGI (reference sequence). This CDR3 contains 15 residues. The method was immunoSEQ multiplex PCR; TCRdb's version includes in-frame clones alone and lacks a portion of them. This sample has more than 15,000 clones; almost 90% occur once, and the top ten carry about 0.94%. Sequencing used PBMCs. The receptor was isolated from a human donor with pancreatic ductal adenocarcinoma. V usage is TRBV6-6 and J usage is TRBJ1-2, with 10 bases fitting TRBD1. CDR3 loop: CASSYADRGTYGYTF. In DNA form, the CDR3 reads TGTGCCAGCAGTTACGCGGACAGGGGGACCTATGGCTACACCTTC.